The clone carrying this T cell receptor beta chain was picked up a small number of times. The antigen is undetermined. Germline CDR1 and CDR2: SGHRS and YFSETQ. The CDR3 runs to 16 residues. Trimming took off 0 bases at V and 0 bases at J, with 12 bases between the two ends. The data were obtained in a study of T-cell memory formation after mild COVID-19. On the study more broadly: Largely, the TCR clusters proved donor specific. Study findings and constraints: Among contracting clones, CD4+ were mainly CM/EM and CD8+ enriched in EMRA. CD4/CD8 balance characterized clones contracting day 15 to 85, and CD4+ skew characterized later expanders. Prior to infection, memory already included some responding clones, suggesting cross-reactive memory joined.

A single record per CDR3 protein comes from TCRdb applying MiXCR to the 5' RACE reads. The sample has 95,000 to 120,000 distinct CDR3 sequences, about a fifth seen once. The source is a man between 18 and 29 years old who had mild COVID-19 (a few samples of this study predate the infection). Cell type and time point are not known. The chain couples TRBV5-1 to TRBJ1-1; D is ambiguous. The sequencing sample was made of PBMCs or a T cell subset sorted from them (not recorded which). The CDR3: CASSLAPGGMNTEAFF. CDR3 DNA: TGCGCCAGCAGCTTGGCCCCTGGAGGGATGAACACTGAAGCTTTCTTT.